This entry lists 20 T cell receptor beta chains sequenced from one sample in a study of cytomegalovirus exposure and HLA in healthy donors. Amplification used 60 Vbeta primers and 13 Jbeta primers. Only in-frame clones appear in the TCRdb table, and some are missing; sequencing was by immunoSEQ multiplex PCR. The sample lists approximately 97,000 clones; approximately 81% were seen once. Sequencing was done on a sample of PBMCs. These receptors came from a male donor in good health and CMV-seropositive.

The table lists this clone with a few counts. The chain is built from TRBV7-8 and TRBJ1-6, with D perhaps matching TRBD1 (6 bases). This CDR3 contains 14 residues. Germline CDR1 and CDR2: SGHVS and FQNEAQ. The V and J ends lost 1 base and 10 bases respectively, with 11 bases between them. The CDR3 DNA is TGTGCCAGCAGCTTAGGACAGGTGCGATCACCCCTCCACTTT. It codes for CASSLGQVRSPLHF.

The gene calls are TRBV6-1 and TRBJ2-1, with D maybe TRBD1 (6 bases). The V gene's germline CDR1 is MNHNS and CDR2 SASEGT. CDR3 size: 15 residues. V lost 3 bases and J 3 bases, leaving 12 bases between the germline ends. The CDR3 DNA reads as TGTGCCAGCAGTGACGCAGGGACATACTACAATGAGCAGTTCTTC. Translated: CASSDAGTYYNEQFF.

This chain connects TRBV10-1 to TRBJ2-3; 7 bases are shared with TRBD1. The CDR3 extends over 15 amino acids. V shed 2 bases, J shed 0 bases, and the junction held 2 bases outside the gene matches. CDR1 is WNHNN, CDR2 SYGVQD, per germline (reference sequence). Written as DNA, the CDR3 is TGCGCCAGCAGTGAGGACAGGGAGAGCACAGATACGCAGTATTTT. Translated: CASSEDRESTDTQYF.

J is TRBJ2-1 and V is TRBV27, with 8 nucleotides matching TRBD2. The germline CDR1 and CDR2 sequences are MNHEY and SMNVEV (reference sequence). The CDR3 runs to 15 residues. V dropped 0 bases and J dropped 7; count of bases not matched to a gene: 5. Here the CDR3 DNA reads TGTGCCAGCAGTTTATCGGGACTAGTCAGGAATGAGCAGTTCTTC. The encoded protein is CASSLSGLVRNEQFF.

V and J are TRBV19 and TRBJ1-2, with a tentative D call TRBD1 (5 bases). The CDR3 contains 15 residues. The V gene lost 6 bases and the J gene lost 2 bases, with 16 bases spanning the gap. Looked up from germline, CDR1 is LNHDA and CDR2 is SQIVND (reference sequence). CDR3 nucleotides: TGTGCCAGTAGAGGAGGGGCCGCGTCAAACTATGGCTACACCTTC. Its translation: CASRGGAASNYGYTF.

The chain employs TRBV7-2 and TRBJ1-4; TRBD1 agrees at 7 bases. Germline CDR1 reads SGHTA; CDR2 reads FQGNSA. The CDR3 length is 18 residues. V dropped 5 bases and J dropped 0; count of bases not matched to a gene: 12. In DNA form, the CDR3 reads TGTGCCAGCAGCAGCCGGGACAGCCTTCTTTCAACTAATGAAAAACTGTTTTTT. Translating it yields CASSSRDSLLSTNEKLFF.

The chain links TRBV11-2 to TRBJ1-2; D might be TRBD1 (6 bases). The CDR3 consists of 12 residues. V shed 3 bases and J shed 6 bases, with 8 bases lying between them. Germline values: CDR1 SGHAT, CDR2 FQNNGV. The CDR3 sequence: CASSFTGNGYTF. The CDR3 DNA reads TGTGCCAGCAGCTTTACAGGGAATGGCTACACCTTC. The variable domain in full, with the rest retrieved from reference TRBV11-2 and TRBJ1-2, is EAGVAQSPRYKIIEKRQSVAFWCNPISGHATLYWYQQILGQGPKLLIQFQNNGVVDDSQLPKDRFSAERLKGVDSTLKIQPAKLEDSAVYLCASSFTGNGYTFGSGTRLTVV.

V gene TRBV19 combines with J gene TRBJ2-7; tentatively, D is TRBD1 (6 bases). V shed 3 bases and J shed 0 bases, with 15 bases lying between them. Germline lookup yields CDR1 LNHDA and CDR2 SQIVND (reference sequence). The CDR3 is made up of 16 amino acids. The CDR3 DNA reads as TGTGCCAGTAGTATCTCCGGGACACTGAGCTCCTACGAGCAGTACTTC. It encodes CASSISGTLSSYEQYF.

CDR3 protein: CAWSEQGVRQYF. The CDR3 region has the DNA TGTGCCTGGAGTGAACAGGGTGTTAGACAGTACTTC. The chain carries TRBV30 and TRBJ2-7; weak D call: TRBD1 (6 bases). Germline V gives CDR1 GTSNPN, CDR2 SVGIG (reference sequence). This CDR3 has 12 residues. V gave up 1 base and J gave up 10 bases, with 14 bases separating them.

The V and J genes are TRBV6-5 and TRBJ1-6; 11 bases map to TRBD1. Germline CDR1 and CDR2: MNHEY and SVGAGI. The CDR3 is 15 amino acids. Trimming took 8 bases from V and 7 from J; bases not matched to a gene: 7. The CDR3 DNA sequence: TGTGCCAGCGGTTTGGGACAGGGGGGAAATTCACCCCTCCACTTT. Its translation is CASGLGQGGNSPLHF.

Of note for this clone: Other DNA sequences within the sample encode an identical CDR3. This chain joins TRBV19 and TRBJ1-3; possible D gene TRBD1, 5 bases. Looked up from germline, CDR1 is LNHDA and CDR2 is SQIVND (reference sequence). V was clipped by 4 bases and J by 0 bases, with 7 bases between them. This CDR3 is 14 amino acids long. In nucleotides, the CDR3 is TGTGCCAGTAGTAGGGGGGGCTCTGGAAACACCATATATTTT. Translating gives CASSRGGSGNTIYF.

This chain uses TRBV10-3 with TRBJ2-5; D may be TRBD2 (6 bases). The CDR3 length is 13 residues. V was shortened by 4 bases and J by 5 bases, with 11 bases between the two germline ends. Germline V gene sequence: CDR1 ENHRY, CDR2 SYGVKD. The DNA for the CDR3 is TGTGCCATCAGTGGGGGCGGGACGGAGACCCAGTACTTC. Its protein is CAISGGGTETQYF.

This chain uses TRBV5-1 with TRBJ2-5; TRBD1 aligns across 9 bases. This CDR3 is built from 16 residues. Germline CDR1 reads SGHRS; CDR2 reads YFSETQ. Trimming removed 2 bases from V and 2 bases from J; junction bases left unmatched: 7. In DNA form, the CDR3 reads TGCGCCAGCAGCTTACCCGCGGGGACAGGGCAAGAGACCCAGTACTTC. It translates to CASSLPAGTGQETQYF. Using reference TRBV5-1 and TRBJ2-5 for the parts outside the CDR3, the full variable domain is KAGVTQTPRYLIKTRGQQVTLSCSPISGHRSVSWYQQTPGQGLQFLFEYFSETQRNKGNFPGRFSGRQFSNSRSEMNVSTLELGDSALYLCASSLPAGTGQETQYFGPGTRLLVL.

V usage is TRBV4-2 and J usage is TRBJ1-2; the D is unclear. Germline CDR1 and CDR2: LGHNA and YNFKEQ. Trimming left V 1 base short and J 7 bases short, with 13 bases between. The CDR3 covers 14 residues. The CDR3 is CASSQGREETGYTF. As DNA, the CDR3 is TGTGCCAGCAGCCAAGGACGGGAGGAGACTGGCTACACCTTC.

CDR3 DNA: TGTGCCAGCTCACCACCTGGTAGAACCACAGATACGCAGTATTTT. This translates into CASSPPGRTTDTQYF. V and J are TRBV18 and TRBJ2-3; D remains unclear. CDR1 is KGHSH, CDR2 LQKENI, per germline. With 0 bases removed from V and 2 bases from J, the gap between germline ends came to 9 bases. CDR3 length: 15 residues.

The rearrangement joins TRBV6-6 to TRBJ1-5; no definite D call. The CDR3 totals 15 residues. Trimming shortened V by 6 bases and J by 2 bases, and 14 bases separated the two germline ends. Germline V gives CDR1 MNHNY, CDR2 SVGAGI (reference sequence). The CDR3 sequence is CASSPRSNGNQPQHF. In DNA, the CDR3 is TGTGCCAGCAGCCCCCGGAGCAATGGCAATCAGCCCCAGCATTTT.

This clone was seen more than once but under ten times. The CDR3 region has the DNA TGTGCCAGCAGCCAACCAATTGACACCTTGAACACTGAAGCTTTCTTT. Encoded protein: CASSQPIDTLNTEAFF. The chain joins TRBV4-2 to TRBJ1-1; D is uncertain. The length of the CDR3 is 16 residues. Germline V gene data show CDR1 as LGHNA and CDR2 as YNFKEQ. V lost 2 bases, J lost 0 bases, and 13 bases lay in between.

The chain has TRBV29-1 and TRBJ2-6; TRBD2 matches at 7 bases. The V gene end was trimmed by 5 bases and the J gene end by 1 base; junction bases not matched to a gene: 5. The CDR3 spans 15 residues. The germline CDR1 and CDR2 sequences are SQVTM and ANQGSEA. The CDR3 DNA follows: TGCAGCGTTTGGAGCGGGGCATCTGGGGCCAACGTCCTGACTTTC. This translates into CSVWSGASGANVLTF.

This chain's CDR3 is CASSPRGGGQDEKLFF. The CDR3 region has the DNA TGCGCCAGCAGCCCGAGGGGGGGCGGGCAAGATGAAAAACTGTTTTTT. The chain recombines TRBV4-3 with TRBJ1-4, with D tentatively TRBD1 (6 bases). CDR1 and CDR2 (germline): LGHNA, YSLEER. The ends were cut back, 4 bases at V and 6 bases at J, with 18 bases in the middle. The CDR3 is 16 residues long.

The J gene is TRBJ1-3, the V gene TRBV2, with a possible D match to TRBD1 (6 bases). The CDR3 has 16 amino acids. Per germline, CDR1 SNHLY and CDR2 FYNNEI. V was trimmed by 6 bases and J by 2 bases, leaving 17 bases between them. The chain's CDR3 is CASSYQPTGTGNTIYF. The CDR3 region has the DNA TGTGCCAGCAGCTACCAACCTACAGGGACTGGAAACACCATATATTTT.